Shown below are 13 T cell receptor beta chains from a single sample sequenced in a study of post-analysis software for immune sequencing data. Study findings and constraints: Patients used five TRBV segments, including TRBV5-6, TRBV5-1 and TRBV20-1, more often than controls.

TCR beta libraries were prepared from cDNA with unique molecular identifiers. MiXCR, applied by TCRdb to the PCR reads, yields one record per CDR3 protein. The repertoire holds hundreds of thousands of distinct CDR3 sequences, with roughly 35% as singletons. Their target antigens are unknown. What was sequenced was blood. All receptors come from a girl aged 10 to 17 with multiple sclerosis.

The CDR3 DNA follows: TGTGCCAGCGCCAAGGGGGCAGGGACACCCCTCCACTTT. It codes for CASAKGAGTPLHF. V usage is TRBV9 and J usage is TRBJ1-6; 7 nucleotides align to TRBD1. With V trimmed by 7 bases and J by 11 bases, 9 bases remained unmatched. The V gene's germline CDR1 is SGDLS and CDR2 YYNGEE. The CDR3 consists of 13 residues.

The chain is built from TRBV4-1 and TRBJ1-2; D gene uncertain. In germline, CDR1 is MGHRA, CDR2 YSYEKL. The CDR3 consists of 15 residues. Trimming took off 0 bases at V and 3 bases at J, with 11 bases between the two ends. The CDR3 sequence: CASSQDVETHYGYTF. Here the CDR3 DNA reads TGCGCCAGCAGCCAAGATGTTGAGACACACTATGGCTACACCTTC.

This chain uses TRBV5-5 with TRBJ2-1; 12 nucleotides agree with TRBD2. The CDR3 extends over 18 amino acids. J lost 7 bases, V lost 3 bases, and 14 bases had no gene match. Germline V gene lookup returns CDR1 SGHKS and CDR2 YYEKEE (reference sequence). The CDR3 region has the DNA TGTGCCAGCAGCTACGGACTAGCGGGGTCCTCGCGTATGAATGAGCAGTTCTTC. It codes for CASSYGLAGSSRMNEQFF.

This chain uses TRBV12-3 or TRBV12-4 with TRBJ1-1; 7 nucleotides align to TRBD1. The CDR3 runs 13 residues. The J segment lost 5 bases and the V segment lost 6 bases, leaving 6 bases of the junction unmatched. CDR3 in amino acids: CASSLTGETEAFF. The CDR3 DNA follows: TGTGCCAGCAGCCTTACAGGGGAGACTGAAGCTTTCTTT.

The V call is TRBV28, the J call TRBJ2-7; the D is unclear. Between the trimmed V and J ends, which lost 3 bases and 0 bases, there was a span of 9 bases. The CDR3 loop spans 14 amino acids. CDR1 is MDHEN, CDR2 SYDVKM, per germline. CDR3 residues: CASSFGVFSYEQYF. For the CDR3, the DNA is TGTGCCAGCAGTTTTGGGGTTTTCTCCTACGAGCAGTACTTC.

In this sample, this clonotype turned up a few times. V usage is TRBV15 and J usage is TRBJ2-1; D is uncertain. V dropped 8 bases and J dropped 1 base, with 9 bases sitting between them. The CDR3 consists of 13 residues. Germline V CDR1 and CDR2: LNHNV, YYDKDF (reference sequence). Here the CDR3 DNA reads TGTGCCACCGGGGTGTCTTCCTACAATGAGCAGTTCTTC. It codes for CATGVSSYNEQFF. The variable domain in full, completed from reference TRBV15 and TRBJ2-1, reads DAMVIQNPRYQVTQFGKPVTLSCSQTLNHNVMYWYQQKSSQAPKLLFHYYDKDFNNEADTPDNFQSRRPNTSFCFLDIRSPGLGDTAMYLCATGVSSYNEQFFGPGTRLTVL.

The rearrangement uses TRBV18 and TRBJ2-1, with 10 bases matching TRBD2. The CDR3 runs to 15 residues. CDR1 KGHSH and CDR2 LQKENI come from the germline V gene. After removal of 6 bases from V and 3 bases from J, the junction contained 5 bases not matched to a gene. CDR3 nucleotides: TGTGCCAGCTCCTCCGGGACTAGCGACTACAATGAGCAGTTCTTC. Its protein product is CASSSGTSDYNEQFF.

The chain recombines TRBV7-2 with TRBJ1-5; D may be TRBD1 (5 bases). This CDR3 has 14 amino acids. Trimming left V 1 base short and J 3 bases short, with 7 bases between. The germline V gene encodes CDR1 SGHTA and CDR2 FQGNSA. The CDR3 reads CASSLGGTNQPQHF. The CDR3 DNA sequence: TGTGCCAGCAGCTTAGGAGGGACCAATCAGCCCCAGCATTTT.

The chain recombines TRBV18 with TRBJ1-5; no clear D. CDR1 is KGHSH, CDR2 LQKENI, per germline. The CDR3 has 14 residues. V gave up 3 bases and J gave up 7 bases, with 13 bases separating them. CDR3 residues: CASSPGAGTQPQHF. CDR3 nucleotide sequence: TGTGCCAGCTCACCGGGAGCAGGTACACAGCCCCAGCATTTT.

The V call is TRBV4-2, the J call TRBJ2-1, with a weak D call TRBD2 (5 bases). V lost 1 base to trimming and J lost 0 bases, with 16 bases between them. Germline V gives CDR1 LGHNA, CDR2 YNFKEQ. CDR3 length: 18 residues. This CDR3 is CASSQGRSADSSYNEQFF. In DNA form, the CDR3 reads TGTGCCAGCAGCCAAGGGCGTTCAGCGGACTCCTCCTACAATGAGCAGTTCTTC.

The V and J genes are TRBV6-5 and TRBJ1-1, with 7 bases that match TRBD1. Germline V gene sequence: CDR1 MNHEY, CDR2 SVGAGI. CDR3 size: 11 residues. The junction had 5 bases not matched to a gene; V was cut back by 6 bases and J by 10 bases. CDR3 coding DNA: TGTGCCAGCAGCTACAGGGGAGGAGCTTTCTTT. It specifies CASSYRGGAFF.

CDR3: CASSYSANQPQHF. CDR3 DNA sequence: TGTGCCAGCAGTTACTCCGCCAATCAGCCCCAGCATTTT. The chain has TRBV6-2 or TRBV6-3 and TRBJ1-5, with unresolved D. V was shortened by 0 bases and J by 3 bases, with 3 bases between the two germline ends. Germline V gene lookup returns CDR1 MNHEY and CDR2 SVGEGT. The CDR3 is 13 residues long.

This clonotype has a handful of counts. The chain carries TRBV29-1 and TRBJ1-1; D is ambiguous. Trimming cost V 6 bases and J 0 bases, with 14 bases left between them. Germline V gene lookup returns CDR1 SQVTM and CDR2 ANQGSEA. The length of the CDR3 is 14 residues. The CDR3 sequence is CSVDDTVMNTEAFF. CDR3 DNA: TGCAGCGTCGACGACACTGTCATGAACACTGAAGCTTTCTTT.